This T cell receptor (beta chain) was captured in a study of T cell responses to AZD1222 COVID-19 vaccine. In the study overall: Investigators merged groups given second doses at roughly 4 or roughly 12 weeks.

The CDR3 sequence is 15 residues long. Trimming removed 5 bases from V and 0 bases from J, with 14 bases in between. CDR1 and CDR2 (germline): MDHEN, SYDVKM. Regarding the study as a whole: The reported proportion of spike-specific TCRs targeting unmutated variant regions was nearly half.

Concerning this clone: Its antigen is still unknown.

Generated by immunoSEQ multiplex PCR, the TCRdb table keeps only in-frame clones and is missing some. Found here are about 110,000 clones, around 90% of them singletons; the top ten hold 6% to 8%. The chain joins TRBV28 to TRBJ2-7; D is perhaps TRBD1 or TRBD2 (6 bases each). The sequences come from peripheral blood, collected on day 0 of AZD1222 vaccination. The TCR comes from an adult in good health. The CDR3 nucleotides are TGTGCCAGCAGTGCCCCCGGAGGGGGCTCCTACGAGCAGTACTTC. It is translated as CASSAPGGGSYEQYF.